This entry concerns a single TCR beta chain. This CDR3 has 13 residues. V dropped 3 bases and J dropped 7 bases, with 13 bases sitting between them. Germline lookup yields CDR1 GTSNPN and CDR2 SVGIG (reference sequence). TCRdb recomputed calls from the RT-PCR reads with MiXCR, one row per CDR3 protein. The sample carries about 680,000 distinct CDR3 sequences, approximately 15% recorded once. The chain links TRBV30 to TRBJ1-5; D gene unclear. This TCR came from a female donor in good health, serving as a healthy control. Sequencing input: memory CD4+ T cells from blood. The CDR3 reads CAWSANFEQPQHF. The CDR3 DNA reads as TGTGCCTGGAGCGCGAACTTTGAACAGCCCCAGCATTTT.